This TCR beta chain was identified in a study of blood T cell repertoires in COVID-19. Study-level information: Acute and convalescent COVID-19 specimens originated in the United States, Italy and Spain. PBMCs, B-cell-depleted T cells, or T cells provided the cDNA or gDNA that made up the material.

In the original workflow: Estimated nucleated cell counts came from reference gene primer amplification. The data were produced by immunoSEQ multiplex PCR, yet TCRdb's version contains in-frame clones alone and is incomplete. For V, J and clone size, that table is used; D and trimming come from the DNA. This sample has 200,000 to 250,000 clones, with approximately 86% found just once. This TCR came from a woman aged 60-75 years with active or convalescent COVID-19. What was sequenced was peripheral blood.

The CDR3 DNA follows: TGTGCCAGCAGCCCCACTAGCGCCGCCACAGATACGCAGTATTTT. This encodes CASSPTSAATDTQYF. The V gene is TRBV9, the J gene TRBJ2-3; 7 bases map to TRBD2. Germline assignment: CDR1 SGDLS and CDR2 YYNGEE. After removal of 4 bases from V and 2 bases from J, the junction contained 7 bases not matched to a gene. This CDR3 region has 15 residues.